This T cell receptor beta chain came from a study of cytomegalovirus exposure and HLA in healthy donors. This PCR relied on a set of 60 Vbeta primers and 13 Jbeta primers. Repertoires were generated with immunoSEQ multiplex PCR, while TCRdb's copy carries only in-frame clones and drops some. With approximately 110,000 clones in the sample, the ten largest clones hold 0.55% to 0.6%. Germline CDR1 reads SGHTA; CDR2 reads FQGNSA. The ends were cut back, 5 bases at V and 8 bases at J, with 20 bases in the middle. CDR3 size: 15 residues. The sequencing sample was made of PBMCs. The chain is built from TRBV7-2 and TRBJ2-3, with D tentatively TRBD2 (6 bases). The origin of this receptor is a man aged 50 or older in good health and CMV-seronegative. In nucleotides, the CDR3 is TGTGCCAGCAGCCCCCCGGGGGTTCGGATTAGTACGCAGTATTTT. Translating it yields CASSPPGVRISTQYF.